The 11 T cell receptor beta chains reported below all come from one sample, sequenced in a study of shared clonotypes between healthy human individuals. Method: immunoSEQ multiplex PCR; TCRdb's copy keeps in-frame clones and lacks some. The sample gives 2 million to 2.5 million clones, more than 80% of which show up once; approximately 0.4% is in the top ten. Sequences were obtained from naive CD4+ T cells from PBMCs. The subset was: CD45RA+ positively selected. The receptors originated from a man aged 18-30 years in good health. Some clones in this sample may be carry-over from other donors' samples.

The chain couples TRBV7-9 to TRBJ1-5; D ambiguous. Trimming pared 5 bases from V and 9 bases from J, leaving 17 bases between. CDR3 length: 14 residues. The germline V gene has CDR1 SEHNR and CDR2 FQNEAQ (reference sequence). The CDR3 loop reads CASSPAHPRSPQHF. CDR3 coding DNA: TGTGCCAGCAGCCCCGCTCACCCCAGGTCGCCCCAGCATTTT.

The J gene is TRBJ2-4, the V gene TRBV6-9, with D perhaps matching TRBD1 (6 bases). Germline CDR1 is MNHGY and CDR2 is SVAAGI. V was clipped by 0 bases and J by 0 bases, with 12 bases between them. The CDR3 runs 17 residues. The chain's CDR3 is CASSYSDRFLAKNIQYF. DNA of the CDR3: TGTGCCAGCAGTTATTCTGACAGGTTCTTAGCCAAAAACATTCAGTACTTC.

The chain is built from TRBV5-1 and TRBJ2-7; D is undetermined. Germline V CDR1 and CDR2: SGHRS, YFSETQ. With 4 bases removed from V and 3 bases from J, the gap between germline ends came to 17 bases. The length of the CDR3 is 15 residues. This CDR3 reads CASSPVSLGYYEQYF. Written as DNA, the CDR3 is TGCGCCAGCAGCCCCGTATCACTGGGGTACTACGAGCAGTACTTC.

The CDR3 coding sequence is TGTGCCAGTAGTATGTACGACAGGTCCGAGCAGTACTTC. It encodes CASSMYDRSEQYF. The chain is built from TRBV19 and TRBJ2-7; weak D call: TRBD1 (6 bases). The CDR3 spans 13 residues. Between the trimmed V and J ends, which lost 3 bases and 6 bases, there was a span of 12 bases. Germline values: CDR1 LNHDA, CDR2 SQIVND (reference sequence).

Remarks on this clone: This CDR3 is also generated by other DNA sequences in the sample. Here the CDR3 reads CASSNQGSYEQYF. The CDR3 DNA follows: TGTGCCAGTAGTAATCAGGGGTCCTACGAGCAGTACTTC. The chain joins TRBV19 to TRBJ2-7, with a tentative D call TRBD1 (6 bases). Trimming removed 4 bases at V and 1 base at J, with 8 bases between. There are 13 residues in the CDR3. The germline CDR1 and CDR2 sequences are LNHDA and SQIVND (reference sequence).

This sequence joins TRBV18 and TRBJ1-2; TRBD1 agrees at 7 bases. J lost 5 bases, V lost 6 bases, and 12 bases had no gene match. CDR3 length equals 15 residues. Germline V gene data show CDR1 as KGHSH and CDR2 as LQKENI. The CDR3 region has the DNA TGTGCCAGCTCCGCGAGCGAAGGGGGCAGTTATGGCTACACCTTC. It encodes CASSASEGGSYGYTF. The complete variable domain, with remaining parts taken from reference TRBV18 and TRBJ1-2, reads NAGVMQNPRHLVRRRGQEARLRCSPMKGHSHVYWYRQLPEEGLKFMVYLQKENIIDESGMPKERFSAEFPKEGPSILRIQQVVRGDSAAYFCASSASEGGSYGYTFGSGTRLTVV.

This clone appeared once. The genes are TRBV28 and TRBJ1-5; 8 bases line up with TRBD1. The CDR3 sequence is 15 residues long. The V segment lost 3 bases and the J segment 5 bases; nucleotides outside the gene matches: 6. Per the germline V gene, CDR1 is MDHEN and CDR2 is SYDVKM. The CDR3 loop is CASSFRDRTYQPQHF. The DNA of the CDR3 is TGTGCCAGCAGTTTCCGGGACAGGACTTATCAGCCCCAGCATTTT.

This clone was counted a single time. V gene TRBV27 combines with J gene TRBJ2-1; TRBD2 agrees at 10 bases. V shed 3 bases, J shed 6 bases, and the junction held 17 bases outside the gene matches. Germline CDR1 and CDR2: MNHEY and SMNVEV (reference sequence). The CDR3 loop spans 19 amino acids. The CDR3 sequence is CASSFVARIASGRGNEQFF. CDR3 bases: TGTGCCAGCAGTTTTGTAGCCCGAATTGCTAGCGGGAGAGGCAATGAGCAGTTCTTC.

The chain employs TRBV7-9 and TRBJ2-3; 7 bases fit TRBD2. In germline, CDR1 is SEHNR, CDR2 FQNEAQ (reference sequence). V lost 5 bases to trimming and J lost 1 base; unmatched junction nucleotides: 6. CDR3 length equals 15 residues. This CDR3 is CASSLPGLRTDTQYF. CDR3 coding DNA: TGTGCCAGCAGCCTCCCGGGACTACGCACAGATACGCAGTATTTT.

This sequence joins TRBV5-1 and TRBJ2-2; D is tentatively TRBD1 or TRBD2 (5 bases each). V dropped 4 bases and J dropped 7 bases, with 20 bases sitting between them. The germline V gene has CDR1 SGHRS and CDR2 YFSETQ. The CDR3 sequence is 16 residues long. The CDR3 here is CASSTGLIEGNGELFF. In DNA form, the CDR3 reads TGCGCCAGCAGCACTGGCCTAATCGAGGGGAACGGGGAGCTGTTTTTT.

This clone was picked up one time. The J gene is TRBJ2-2, the V gene TRBV7-2, with D possibly matching TRBD1 (5 bases). CDR3 length equals 15 residues. Germline loops: CDR1 SGHTA, CDR2 FQGNSA. Trimming removed 2 bases from V and 0 bases from J, with 7 bases in between. This CDR3 is CASSLTGANTGELFF. CDR3 in DNA: TGTGCCAGCAGCTTAACAGGCGCGAACACCGGGGAGCTGTTTTTT.